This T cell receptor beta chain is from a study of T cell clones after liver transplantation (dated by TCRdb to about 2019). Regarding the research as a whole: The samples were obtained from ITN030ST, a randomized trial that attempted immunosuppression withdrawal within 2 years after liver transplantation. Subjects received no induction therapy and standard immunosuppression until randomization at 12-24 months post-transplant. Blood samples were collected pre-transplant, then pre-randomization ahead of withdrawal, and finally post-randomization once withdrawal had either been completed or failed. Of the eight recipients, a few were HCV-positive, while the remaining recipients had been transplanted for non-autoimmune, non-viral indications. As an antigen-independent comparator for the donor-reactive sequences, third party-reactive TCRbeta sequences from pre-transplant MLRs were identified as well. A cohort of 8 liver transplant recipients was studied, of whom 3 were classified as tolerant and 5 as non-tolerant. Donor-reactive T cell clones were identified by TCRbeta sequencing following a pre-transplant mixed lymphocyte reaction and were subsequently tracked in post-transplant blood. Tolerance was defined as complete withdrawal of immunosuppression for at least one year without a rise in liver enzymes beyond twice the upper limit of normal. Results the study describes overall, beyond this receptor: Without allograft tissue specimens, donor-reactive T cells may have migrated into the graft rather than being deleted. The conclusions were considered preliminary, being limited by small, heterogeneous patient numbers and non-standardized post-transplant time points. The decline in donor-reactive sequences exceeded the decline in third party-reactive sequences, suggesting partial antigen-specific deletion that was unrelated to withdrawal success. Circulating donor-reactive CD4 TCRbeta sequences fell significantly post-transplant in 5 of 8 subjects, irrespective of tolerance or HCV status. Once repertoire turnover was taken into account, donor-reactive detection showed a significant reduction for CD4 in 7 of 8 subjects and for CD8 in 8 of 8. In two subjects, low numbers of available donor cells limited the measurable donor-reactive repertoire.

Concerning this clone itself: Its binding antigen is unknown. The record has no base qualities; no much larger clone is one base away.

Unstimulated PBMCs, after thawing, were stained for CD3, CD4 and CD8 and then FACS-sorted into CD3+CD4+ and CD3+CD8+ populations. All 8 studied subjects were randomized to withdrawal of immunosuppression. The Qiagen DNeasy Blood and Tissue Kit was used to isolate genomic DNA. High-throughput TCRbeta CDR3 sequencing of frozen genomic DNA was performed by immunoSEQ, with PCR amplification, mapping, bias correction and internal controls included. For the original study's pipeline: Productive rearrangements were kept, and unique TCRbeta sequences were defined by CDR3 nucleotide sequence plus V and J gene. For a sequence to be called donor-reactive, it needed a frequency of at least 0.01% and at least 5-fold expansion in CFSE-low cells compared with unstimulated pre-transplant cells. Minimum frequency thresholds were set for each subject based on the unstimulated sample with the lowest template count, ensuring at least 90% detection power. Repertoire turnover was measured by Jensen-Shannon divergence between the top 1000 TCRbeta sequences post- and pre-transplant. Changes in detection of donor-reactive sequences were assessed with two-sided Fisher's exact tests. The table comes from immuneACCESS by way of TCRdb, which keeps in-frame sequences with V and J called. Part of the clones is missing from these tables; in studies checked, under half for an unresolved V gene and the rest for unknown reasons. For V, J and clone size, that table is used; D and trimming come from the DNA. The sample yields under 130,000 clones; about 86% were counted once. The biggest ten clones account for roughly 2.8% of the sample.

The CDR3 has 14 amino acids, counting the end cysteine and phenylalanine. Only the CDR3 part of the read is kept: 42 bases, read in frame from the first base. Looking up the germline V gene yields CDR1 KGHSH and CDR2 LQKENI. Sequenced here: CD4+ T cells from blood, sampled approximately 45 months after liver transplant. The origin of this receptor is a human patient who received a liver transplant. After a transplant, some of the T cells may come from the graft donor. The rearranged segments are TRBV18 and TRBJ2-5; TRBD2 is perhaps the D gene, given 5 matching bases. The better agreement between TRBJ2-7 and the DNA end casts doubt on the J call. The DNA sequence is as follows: TGTGCCAGCTCACTCCCGGGGAGCTCCTACGAGCAGTACTTC. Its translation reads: CASSLPGSSYEQYF.